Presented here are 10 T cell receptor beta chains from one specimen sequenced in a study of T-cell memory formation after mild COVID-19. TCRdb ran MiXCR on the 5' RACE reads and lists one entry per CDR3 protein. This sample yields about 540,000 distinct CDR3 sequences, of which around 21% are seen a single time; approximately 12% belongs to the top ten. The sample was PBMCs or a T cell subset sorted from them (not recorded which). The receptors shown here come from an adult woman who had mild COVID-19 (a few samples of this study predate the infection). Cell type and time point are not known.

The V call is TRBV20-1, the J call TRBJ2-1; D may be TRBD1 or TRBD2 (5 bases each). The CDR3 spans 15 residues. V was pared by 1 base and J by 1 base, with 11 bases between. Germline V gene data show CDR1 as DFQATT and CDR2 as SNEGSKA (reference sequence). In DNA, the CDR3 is TGCAGTGCTAGAGGGGATGGGGGATCCTACAATGAGCAGTTCTTC. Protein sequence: CSARGDGGSYNEQFF.

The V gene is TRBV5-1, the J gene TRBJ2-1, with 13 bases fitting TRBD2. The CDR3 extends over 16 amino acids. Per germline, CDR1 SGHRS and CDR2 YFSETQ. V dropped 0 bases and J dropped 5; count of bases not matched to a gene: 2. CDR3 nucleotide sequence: TGCGCCAGCAGCTTGGCCGGGACTAGCGGGAACAATGAGCAGTTCTTC. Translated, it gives CASSLAGTSGNNEQFF.

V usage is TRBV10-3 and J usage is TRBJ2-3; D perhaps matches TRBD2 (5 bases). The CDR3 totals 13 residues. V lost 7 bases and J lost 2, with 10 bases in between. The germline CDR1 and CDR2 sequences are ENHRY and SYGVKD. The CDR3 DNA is TGTGCCATCACACGGGAAAACACAGATACGCAGTATTTT. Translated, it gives CAITRENTDTQYF.

This chain's CDR3 is CASSQEGQYNEQFF. CDR3 coding DNA: TGCGCCAGCAGCCAAGAAGGGCAGTACAATGAGCAGTTCTTC. The V and J genes are TRBV4-1 and TRBJ2-1; D unclear. CDR3 length equals 14 residues. Trimming left V 0 bases short and J 4 bases short, with 7 bases between. Germline CDR1 MGHRA, CDR2 YSYEKL.

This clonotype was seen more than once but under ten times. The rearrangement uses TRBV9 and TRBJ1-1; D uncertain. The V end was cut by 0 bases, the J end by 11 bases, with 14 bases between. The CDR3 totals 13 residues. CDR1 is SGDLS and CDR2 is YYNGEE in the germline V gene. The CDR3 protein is CASSVAGLDGAFF. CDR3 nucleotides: TGTGCCAGCAGCGTAGCTGGTTTAGATGGGGCTTTCTTT.

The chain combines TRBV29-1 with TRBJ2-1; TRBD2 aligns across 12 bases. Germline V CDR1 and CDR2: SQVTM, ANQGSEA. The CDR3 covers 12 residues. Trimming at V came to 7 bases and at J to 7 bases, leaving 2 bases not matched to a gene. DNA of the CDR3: TGCAGCGCCCTAGCGGGGGGGAATGAGCAGTTCTTC. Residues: CSALAGGNEQFF.

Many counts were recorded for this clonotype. The CDR3 sequence: CASSSTSGRKYF. CDR3 coding DNA: TGTGCCAGCAGCTCAACTAGCGGGCGGAAGTACTTC. This sequence joins TRBV11-2 and TRBJ2-4; 9 bases line up with TRBD2. CDR1 is SGHAT and CDR2 is FQNNGV in the germline V gene. This CDR3 region has 12 residues. The trim removed 4 bases at V and 14 bases at J, leaving 6 bases unmatched. The full variable domain, completed using reference TRBV11-2 and TRBJ2-4, is EAGVAQSPRYKIIEKRQSVAFWCNPISGHATLYWYQQILGQGPKLLIQFQNNGVVDDSQLPKDRFSAERLKGVDSTLKIQPAKLEDSAVYLCASSSTSGRKYFGAGTRLSVL.

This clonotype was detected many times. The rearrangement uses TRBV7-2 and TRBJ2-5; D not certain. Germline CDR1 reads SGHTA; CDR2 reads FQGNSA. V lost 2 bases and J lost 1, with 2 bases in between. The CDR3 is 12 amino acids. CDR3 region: CASSLPQETQYF. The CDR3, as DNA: TGTGCCAGCAGCTTACCCCAAGAGACCCAGTACTTC. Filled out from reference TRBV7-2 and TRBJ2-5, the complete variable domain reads GAGVSQSPSNKVTEKGKDVELRCDPISGHTALYWYRQSLGQGLEFLIYFQGNSAPDKSGLPSDRFSAERTGGSVSTLTIQRTQQEDSAVYLCASSLPQETQYFGPGTRLLVL.

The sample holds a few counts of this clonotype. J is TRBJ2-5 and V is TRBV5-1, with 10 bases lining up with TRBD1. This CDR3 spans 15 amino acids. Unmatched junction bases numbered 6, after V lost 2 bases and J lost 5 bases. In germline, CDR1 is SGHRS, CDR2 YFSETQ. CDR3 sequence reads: CASSFRQGAGETQYF. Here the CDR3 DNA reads TGCGCCAGCAGCTTTAGACAGGGGGCGGGTGAGACCCAGTACTTC.

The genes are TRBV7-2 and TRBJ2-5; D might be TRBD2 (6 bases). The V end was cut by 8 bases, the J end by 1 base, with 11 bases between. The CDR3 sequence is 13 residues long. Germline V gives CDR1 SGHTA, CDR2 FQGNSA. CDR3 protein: CASQEGPQETQYF. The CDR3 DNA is TGTGCCAGCCAGGAGGGCCCCCAAGAGACCCAGTACTTC.